Listed below are T cell receptor beta chains from one sample, sequenced in a study of blood T cell repertoires in COVID-19. Method: immunoSEQ multiplex PCR; TCRdb's copy keeps in-frame clones and lacks some. This table has some 250,000 clones, around 80% appearing once. Sequenced input: PBMCs or T cells enriched from blood (not recorded which). The receptors were gathered from a middle-aged man who had recovered from COVID-19. CDR3s leave out the opening cysteine and the closing phenylalanine or tryptophan. A D gene is named only where the DNA matches it firmly. Size is stated for part of the rows, as once, few or many counts, or as a class when the clone is expanded.

d_call v_call clone_size cdr3_aa
TRBD1 TRBV6-1 once ASSGWRGQGPNNEQF
TRBD1 TRBV12-3/TRBV12-4 NA ASRGTGRNTIY
TRBD1 TRBV5-3 NA ARSSKQGCYGYT
NA TRBV4-3 NA ASSPLAAYNEQF
TRBD2 TRBV10-2 few ASRASGRAY
NA TRBV12-3/TRBV12-4 NA ASRGTLQNGYT
NA TRBV6-6 NA ASREGGSNTGELF
NA TRBV5-1 NA ASSPGVDTQY
TRBD2 TRBV28 NA ASSFTGGRETQY
TRBD1 TRBV4-3 NA ASSPRTGLHEQY
NA TRBV15 NA ATSRDQAGKF
NA TRBV7-3 NA ASSSGGAGRDTQY
TRBD1 TRBV28 once ASRLPGQRGTEAF
NA TRBV7-9 NA ASRTRPLAYEQY
NA TRBV3-1/TRBV3-2 NA ASSQEIDGN
NA TRBV7-8 NA ASSFLRNTEAF
NA TRBV30 NA AWSVGVVVK
NA TRBV5-6 NA ASSLQGTDGYT
TRBD1 TRBV5-4 NA ASSFPGTGDYGYT
TRBD1 TRBV27 once ASSRDRFSYEQY
TRBD1 TRBV10-1 few ASSESSRGRRTEAF
NA TRBV7-2 NA ASSFFQGREKLF
NA TRBV4-2 NA ASSHASQGTNEKLF
NA TRBV9 NA ASSVGGQGLGELF
NA TRBV5-8 NA ASSADRNSGNTIY
NA TRBV10-1 once ASSASSGELF
NA TRBV5-1 NA ASTGGDANTGELF
TRBD1 TRBV5-1 once ASRQGQGGTEAF
TRBD1 TRBV28 NA ASNVQGGGTEAF
NA TRBV5-4 NA ASSLDQGLGSPLH
NA TRBV2 NA ASRGGSSQPQH
NA TRBV7-2 NA ASSLEYLAFEAF
TRBD2 TRBV11-1 NA ASQLSGRFGNEQF
NA TRBV7-2 NA ASSPYKESLH
NA TRBV30 NA AWRTDSLYGYT
TRBD1 TRBV2 NA ASSPGQGRSGANVLT
NA TRBV7-6 NA ASSAMITRETQY
TRBD2 TRBV24-1 NA ATSDLQREHNEQF
NA TRBV5-1 NA ASSLEGRAGELF
TRBD2 TRBV19 NA ASQRGVYLYNEQF
NA TRBV7-8 NA ASSRDPSRDQPQH